These 25 T cell receptor beta chains share one sample of origin, sequenced in a study of breast tumors, draining lymph nodes, adjacent tissues listed by TCRdb under 2016. Lymph node samples were obtained from the axillary draining lymph nodes of breast cancer patients. Receptor amplification or capture employed multiplex PCR. Sequenced using an Illumina HiSeq 2000. Using fastp trimming at Q25 and MiXCR clonotype assembly, TCRdb reanalyzed the public sequencing data and kept in-frame beta chains. Each entry is one CDR3 protein sequence, shown with its most common DNA and genes. The sample table shows nearly 200,000 distinct CDR3 sequences, and roughly 31% are seen once. Together, the top ten hold about 4.3% of the sample. Sequenced material: axillary lymph node tissue. The receptors originated from a female donor with breast cancer. Some clones in this sample may be carry-over from other donors' samples.

This clonotype came up many times. The V and J genes are TRBV18 and TRBJ1-4; D is undetermined. V was pared by 6 bases and J by 0 bases, with 8 bases between. Germline V gene data show CDR1 as KGHSH and CDR2 as LQKENI. The length of the CDR3 is 14 residues. CDR3 sequence reads: CASSWGSTNEKLFF. The CDR3, as DNA: TGTGCCAGCTCGTGGGGATCAACTAATGAAAAACTGTTTTTT.

The V call is TRBV20-1, the J call TRBJ2-1; 11 nucleotides line up with TRBD2. Germline assignment: CDR1 DFQATT and CDR2 SNEGSKA (reference sequence). The V and J ends lost 5 bases and 0 bases, in that order; junction bases with no gene match: 9. CDR3 length: 17 residues. CDR3 region: CSAPGTSGRTSYNEQFF. CDR3 DNA: TGCAGTGCTCCCGGGACTAGCGGAAGAACCTCCTACAATGAGCAGTTCTTC.

This clonotype occurred a few times. The chain couples TRBV28 to TRBJ2-7; TRBD1 matches 9 bases. J lost 3 bases, V lost 2 bases, and 8 bases had no gene match. CDR1 is MDHEN and CDR2 is SYDVKM in the germline V gene. The CDR3 is 16 amino acids. The chain's CDR3 is CASSLPGQGRGYEQYF. CDR3 coding DNA: TGTGCCAGCAGTTTACCGGGACAGGGAAGGGGCTACGAGCAGTACTTC. Full variable domain (remainder filled in from reference TRBV28 and TRBJ2-7): DVKVTQSSRYLVKRTGEKVFLECVQDMDHENMFWYRQDPGLGLRLIYFSYDVKMKEKGDIPEGYSVSREKKERFSLILESASTNQTSMYLCASSLPGQGRGYEQYFGPGTRLTVT.

A word on this clonotype: At one boundary the junction diverges from the germline segment, which might be a read error. CDR3 sequence: CANSLAGGQDTQYF. DNA of the CDR3: TGTGCCAACAGCTTAGCAGGAGGTCAAGATACGCAGTATTTT. The V gene is TRBV7-9, the J gene TRBJ2-3; TRBD2 is a possible D gene (5 bases). The CDR3 has 14 residues. Germline loops: CDR1 SEHNR, CDR2 FQNEAQ (reference sequence).

This chain links TRBV6-5 with TRBJ2-4; no firm D call. CDR1 is MNHEY and CDR2 is SVGAGI in the germline V gene. V lost 4 bases to trimming and J lost 1 base, with 5 bases between them. The CDR3 spans 13 residues. The CDR3 DNA follows: TGTGCCAGCAGTTTAGATGCCAAAAACATTCAGTACTTC. Its protein product is CASSLDAKNIQYF.

This clonotype was seen ten or more times. V is TRBV19 and J is TRBJ2-1, with TRBD2 matching 9 bases. The CDR3 sequence is 15 residues long. The V gene's germline CDR1 is LNHDA and CDR2 SQIVND (reference sequence). J gave up 6 bases and V 1 base, and 4 bases lay outside the gene matches. The CDR3 spells CASSIGQGLANEQFF. As DNA, the CDR3 is TGTGCCAGTAGTATAGGTCAGGGACTAGCCAATGAGCAGTTCTTC.

This clonotype was counted many times. This chain uses TRBV5-5 with TRBJ2-6; D gene uncertain. CDR1 is SGHKS and CDR2 is YYEKEE in the germline V gene (reference sequence). V was cut by 3 bases and J by 4 bases, with 8 bases left in between. This CDR3 is built from 14 residues. CDR3 sequence reads: CASSSHLGANVLTF. DNA of the CDR3: TGTGCCAGCAGCTCCCACCTGGGGGCCAACGTCCTGACTTTC.

This clonotype appeared many times. This chain connects TRBV20-1 to TRBJ2-1; 13 bases align to TRBD2. With V trimmed by 0 bases and J by 4 bases, 6 bases remained unmatched. Germline V gene sequence: CDR1 DFQATT, CDR2 SNEGSKA (reference sequence). This CDR3 is built from 17 residues. The CDR3, as DNA: TGCAGTGCTAGAGATGGGACTAGCGGGAAACTGTACAATGAGCAGTTCTTC. Amino acids: CSARDGTSGKLYNEQFF.

In its sample, this clonotype was seen many times. V and J are TRBV5-8 and TRBJ1-4; D is uncertain. The germline gives CDR1 SGHTS, CDR2 YDEGEE. Trimming removed 0 bases at V and 6 bases at J, with 12 bases between. The CDR3 contains 15 residues. The CDR3 loop is CASSLVIVSDEKLFF. The DNA for the CDR3 is TGTGCCAGCAGCTTGGTGATTGTGTCGGATGAAAAACTGTTTTTT. The variable domain in full, completed from reference TRBV5-8 and TRBJ1-4, reads EAGVTQSPTHLIKTRGQQATLRCSPISGHTSVYWYQQALGLGLQFLLWYDEGEERNRGNFPPRFSGRQFPNYSSELNVNALELEDSALYLCASSLVIVSDEKLFFGSGTQLSVL.

This clonotype was recorded many times. The J gene is TRBJ2-3, the V gene TRBV5-1; TRBD2 aligns across 11 bases. Trimming removed 1 base from V and 1 base from J; junction bases left unmatched: 2. Germline-derived CDR1 and CDR2 are SGHRS and YFSETQ. This CDR3 has 16 residues. In DNA, the CDR3 is TGCGCCAGCAGCTTGTTACTAGCGGGGGGCACAGATACGCAGTATTTT. Its translation: CASSLLLAGGTDTQYF.

The gene calls are TRBV12-3 or TRBV12-4 and TRBJ2-5; D remains ambiguous. This CDR3 is 15 amino acids long. With 1 base removed from V and 1 base from J, the gap between germline ends came to 10 bases. The CDR3 DNA follows: TGTGCCAGCAGTTTAGGAATTGGCAGCCAAGAGACCCAGTACTTC. Its translation: CASSLGIGSQETQYF.

This clonotype has a count of ten or more. The chain recombines TRBV20-1 with TRBJ1-2; D is undetermined. Germline V gene lookup returns CDR1 DFQATT and CDR2 SNEGSKA (reference sequence). The CDR3 runs 13 residues. V was shortened by 1 base and J by 7 bases, with 13 bases between the two germline ends. The CDR3 region has the DNA TGCAGTGCTAGAGGGAGTGGGCGGGGTGGCTACACCTTC. Its translation is CSARGSGRGGYTF.

Only a few counts were recorded for this clonotype. A much more abundant neighbour one base away suggests this may be a read error. The rearrangement links TRBV9 to TRBJ2-5; D possibly uses TRBD1 or TRBD2 (5 bases each). The CDR3 spans 14 residues. CDR1 and CDR2 from the germline V gene are SGDLS and YYNGEE. For the CDR3, the DNA is TGTGCCAGCAGCGATAGTCGGGCCCGAGGGACCCAGTCCTTC. Translating gives CASSDSRARGTQSF.

Many counts were recorded for this clonotype. J is TRBJ1-3 and V is TRBV20-1; a possible D gene is TRBD1 (5 bases). From germline, CDR1 is DFQATT and CDR2 SNEGSKA (reference sequence). The CDR3 length is 19 residues. V lost 1 base and J 0 bases, leaving 22 bases between the germline ends. The CDR3 sequence is CSARGGAIQKGPSGNTIYF. CDR3 bases: TGCAGTGCTAGAGGCGGGGCAATTCAAAAGGGTCCCTCTGGAAACACCATATATTTT.

This clonotype came up many times. DNA of the CDR3: TGCAGTGCCATTCCCAGGGGGGGGACCTACGAGCAGTACTTC. This sequence encodes CSAIPRGGTYEQYF. The J gene is TRBJ2-7, the V gene TRBV20-1; D is possibly TRBD1 or TRBD2 (7 bases each). CDR1 is DFQATT, CDR2 SNEGSKA, per germline (reference sequence). The CDR3 is made up of 14 amino acids. V lost 6 bases and J 2 bases, leaving 17 bases between the germline ends.

The chain uses TRBV2 and TRBJ2-3; a weak D match, TRBD1 (8 bases). CDR1 SNHLY and CDR2 FYNNEI come from the germline V gene. Trimming took 8 bases from V and 4 from J, leaving 25 bases between them. The CDR3 loop spans 17 amino acids. The CDR3 sequence: CASSITGGRGGADTQYF. The CDR3 region has the DNA TGTGCCAGCTCTATCACAGGGGGGAGGGGAGGGGCAGATACGCAGTATTTT. The full variable domain, rest sourced from reference TRBV2 and TRBJ2-3, is EPEVTQTPSHQVTQMGQEVILRCVPISNHLYFYWYRQILGQKVEFLVSFYNNEISEKSEIFDDQFSVERPDGSNFTLKIRSTKLEDSAMYFCASSITGGRGGADTQYFGPGTRLTVL.

In this sample, this clonotype turned up many times. The chain joins TRBV9 to TRBJ2-7; TRBD2 matches at 15 bases. Looked up from germline, CDR1 is SGDLS and CDR2 is YYNGEE. V lost 3 bases and J lost 6; bases outside the gene matches: 1. The CDR3 length is 14 residues. The CDR3 region has the DNA TGTGCCAGCAGCGGGGGACTAGCGGGAGGCGAGCAGTACTTC. Encoded protein: CASSGGLAGGEQYF.

Many counts were recorded for this clonotype. The chain has TRBV7-9 and TRBJ2-7; D is tentatively TRBD1 or TRBD2 (5 bases each). This CDR3 contains 16 residues. Germline CDR1 reads SEHNR; CDR2 reads FQNEAQ (reference sequence). V dropped 5 bases and J dropped 2 bases, with 19 bases sitting between them. The CDR3 loop is CASSLDTLTTTYEQYF. The CDR3 DNA sequence: TGTGCCAGCAGCCTGGACACCCTGACTACTACCTACGAGCAGTACTTC. Based on the CDR3 plus reference TRBV7-9 and TRBJ2-7, the full variable domain is DTGVSQNPRHKITKRGQNVTFRCDPISEHNRLYWYRQTLGQGPEFLTYFQNEAQLEKSRLLSDRFSAERPKGSFSTLEIQRTEQGDSAMYLCASSLDTLTTTYEQYFGPGTRLTVT.

This clonotype was observed once. V usage is TRBV6-6 and J usage is TRBJ1-2, with unresolved D. Deletions cut 6 bases from V and 8 bases from J, with 13 bases between. CDR1 and CDR2 (germline): MNHNY, SVGAGI (reference sequence). This CDR3 is 12 amino acids long. CDR3 residues: CASSHRGAGYTF. For the CDR3, the DNA is TGTGCCAGCAGCCACCGGGGTGCCGGCTACACCTTC.

This clonotype appeared many times. V gene TRBV12-3 or TRBV12-4 combines with J gene TRBJ2-2; 8 positions match TRBD2. The length of the CDR3 is 16 residues. V gave up 1 base and J gave up 4 bases; unmatched junction bases: 5. CDR3 bases: TGTGCCAGCAGTTTAGGTAGCGGGATCATCACCGGGGAGCTGTTTTTT. It translates to CASSLGSGIITGELFF.

The chain combines TRBV2 with TRBJ1-2; 10 bases are a match to TRBD1. Germline CDR1 SNHLY, CDR2 FYNNEI. The J segment lost 6 bases and the V segment lost 6 bases, leaving 7 bases of the junction unmatched. The CDR3 contains 14 residues. CDR3 amino acids: CASRATGTGDGYTF. CDR3 DNA: TGTGCCAGCAGAGCAACCGGGACAGGGGATGGCTACACCTTC.

Concerning this clonotype: Just one base apart from a much larger clone, this may be a read error. As DNA, the CDR3 is TGTGCCGCCTCTGCGCAGGGGGCTGGCGGGGAGCTGTTTTTT. This sequence encodes CAASAQGAGGELFF. The chain has TRBV5-4 and TRBJ2-2, with TRBD1 matching 8 bases. With V trimmed by 10 bases and J by 7 bases, 12 bases remained unmatched. The CDR3 totals 14 residues. CDR1 SGHNT and CDR2 YYREEE come from the germline V gene (reference sequence).

This clonotype was seen repeatedly, ten times or more. The rearrangement uses TRBV14 and TRBJ1-2, with a weak D call TRBD1 (6 bases). V was clipped by 5 bases and J by 8 bases, with 12 bases between them. CDR1 SGHDN and CDR2 FVKESK come from the germline V gene. CDR3 length: 12 residues. DNA of the CDR3: TGTGCCAGCAGCTCCGTAGGACAGGGCTACACCTTC. Residues: CASSSVGQGYTF.

In regard to this clonotype: Being one base from a much bigger clone, this may be a read error. This sequence joins TRBV6-5 and TRBJ2-7; D may correspond to TRBD1 or TRBD2 (6 bases each). The V end lost 5 bases, the J end lost 6 bases, and 23 bases lay between the germline ends. The CDR3 is 16 residues long. The V gene's germline CDR1 is MNHEY and CDR2 SVGAGI. The CDR3: CASSASWGAEGLEQYF. DNA of the CDR3: TGTGCCAGCAGTGCCTCTTGGGGGGCCGAAGGGCTCGAGCAGTACTTC.

This clonotype was recorded at least ten times. A junction end diverges from the germline sequence, so it may reflect a read error. The chain uses TRBV7-7 and TRBJ2-1, with D perhaps given as TRBD1 or TRBD2 (5 bases each). CDR1 is SSHAT, CDR2 FNYEAQ, per germline (reference sequence). The CDR3 runs 14 residues. As DNA, the CDR3 is TGTGCTAGCAGCTTAGGTGCCGGGACGAATGAGCAGTTCTTC. Its protein is CASSLGAGTNEQFF.